The 15 T cell receptor beta chains listed next were all sequenced from one sample in a study of blood T cell repertoires in COVID-19. TCRdb's table, derived via immunoSEQ multiplex PCR, lists solely in-frame clones and lacks some. The sample consists of under 350,000 clones, around nine tenths of them appearing once. The sequencing input was peripheral blood. All receptors derive from a woman in her 30s with COVID-19, enrolled during active disease.

The chain has TRBV27 and TRBJ2-1, with D tentatively TRBD2 (7 bases). The length of the CDR3 is 16 residues. The germline V gene encodes CDR1 MNHEY and CDR2 SMNVEV (reference sequence). V gave up 4 bases and J gave up 7 bases, with 20 bases separating them. The chain's CDR3 is CASSSLASGGGNEQFF. The CDR3 nucleotides read TGTGCCAGCAGTTCCCTGGCTAGCGGAGGGGGGAATGAGCAGTTCTTC.

DNA for the CDR3: TGCAGTGCTAGAAAAGGGGATGGCTACACCTTC. This gives the protein CSARKGDGYTF. V is TRBV20-1 and J is TRBJ1-2; D possibly corresponds to TRBD1 (5 bases). The CDR3 has 11 residues. V was shortened by 2 bases and J by 6 bases, with 7 bases between the two germline ends. CDR1 is DFQATT, CDR2 SNEGSKA, per germline (reference sequence).

The chain is built from TRBV12-3 or TRBV12-4 and TRBJ2-4; TRBD2 aligns across 7 bases. The CDR3 contains 13 residues. Trimming cost V 5 bases and J 9 bases; bases outside gene matches: 7. The CDR3 DNA follows: TGTGCCAGCAGTCACCGGGAGGCGGGCATTCAGTACTTC. It specifies CASSHREAGIQYF.

The table lists this clone with a count of one. V and J are TRBV7-9 and TRBJ2-7, with 10 bases lining up with TRBD1. The germline V gene encodes CDR1 SEHNR and CDR2 FQNEAQ (reference sequence). The CDR3 totals 14 residues. With 5 bases clipped from V and 3 bases from J, the junction kept 4 bases outside the gene matches. In DNA, the CDR3 is TGTGCCAGCAGCCCGGGACAGGGGATCTACGAGCAGTACTTC. It is translated as CASSPGQGIYEQYF.

The CDR3 coding sequence is TGTGCCACCAGTGATTTAGGGGGACAGGGGTTCGATGAGCAGTTCTTC. This encodes CATSDLGGQGFDEQFF. The V call is TRBV24-1, the J call TRBJ2-1; 10 bases line up with TRBD1. After removal of 1 base from V and 8 bases from J, the junction contained 7 bases not matched to a gene. Germline V CDR1 and CDR2: KGHDR, SFDVKD. This CDR3 region has 16 residues.

This clone was found a few times. The genes are TRBV28 and TRBJ1-5; TRBD1 agrees at 7 bases. Per germline, CDR1 MDHEN and CDR2 SYDVKM. The CDR3 sequence is 16 residues long. After removal of 4 bases from V and 0 bases from J, the junction contained 6 bases not matched to a gene. CDR3 DNA sequence: TGTGCCAGCAGTTCTTTGACAGGGTATAGCAATCAGCCCCAGCATTTT. This gives the protein CASSSLTGYSNQPQHF.

V gene TRBV5-6 combines with J gene TRBJ2-7, with unresolved D. Germline CDR1 is SGHDT and CDR2 is YYEEEE. V lost 3 bases to trimming and J lost 1 base, with 14 bases between them. The length of the CDR3 is 15 residues. The CDR3 coding sequence is TGTGCCAGCAGCTCGCTTCATCTAGAATCCTACGAGCAGTACTTC. This gives the protein CASSSLHLESYEQYF.

The gene calls are TRBV14 and TRBJ1-1; a weak D match, TRBD1 (5 bases). The V gene lost 4 bases and the J gene lost 5 bases, with 14 bases spanning the gap. From germline, CDR1 is SGHDN and CDR2 FVKESK. The CDR3 covers 14 residues. Here the CDR3 reads CASSRQGGVTEAFF. CDR3 bases: TGTGCCAGCAGCCGGCAGGGTGGTGTGACTGAAGCTTTCTTT.

The chain uses TRBV11-3 and TRBJ2-3; TRBD2 agrees at 8 bases. In germline, CDR1 is SGHNT, CDR2 YENEEA. V shed 3 bases and J 5 bases; nucleotides not matched to a gene: 4. The CDR3 totals 14 residues. The CDR3 protein is CASSLVAGGDTQYF. CDR3 coding DNA: TGTGCCAGCAGCTTGGTCGCGGGGGGAGATACGCAGTATTTT.

The chain couples TRBV30 to TRBJ1-6; D is ambiguous. Looked up from germline, CDR1 is GTSNPN and CDR2 is SVGIG (reference sequence). The CDR3 length is 11 residues. Trimming left V 4 bases short and J 9 bases short, with 7 bases between. The CDR3 region has the DNA TGTGCCTGGACCGCCGGTTCACCCCTCCACTTT. It codes for CAWTAGSPLHF.

The rearrangement uses TRBV11-3 and TRBJ2-1; TRBD2 matches at 8 bases. Germline V gene lookup returns CDR1 SGHNT and CDR2 YENEEA. The CDR3 has 15 residues. V was clipped by 4 bases and J by 10 bases; unmatched bases: 12. The CDR3 loop is CASSSGLAGGGEQFF. The DNA for the CDR3 is TGTGCCAGCAGCTCAGGTCTGGCGGGGGGTGGCGAGCAGTTCTTC. The whole variable domain, filled in from reference TRBV11-3 and TRBJ2-1, reads EAGVVQSPRYKIIEKKQPVAFWCNPISGHNTLYWYLQNLGQGPELLIRYENEEAVDDSQLPKDRFSAERLKGVDSTLKIQPAELGDSAVYLCASSSGLAGGGEQFFGPGTRLTVL.

J is TRBJ2-1 and V is TRBV24-1, with TRBD1 identical over 7 bases. This CDR3 is 12 amino acids long. Germline CDR1 is KGHDR and CDR2 is SFDVKD. V dropped 1 base and J dropped 12; count of bases not matched to a gene: 2. CDR3 sequence reads: CATSDFRDRQFF. CDR3 in DNA: TGTGCCACCAGTGATTTCCGGGACAGGCAGTTCTTC.

The rearrangement links TRBV19 to TRBJ2-3, with 10 nucleotides matching TRBD2. After removal of 2 bases from V and 5 bases from J, the junction contained 7 bases not matched to a gene. CDR1 and CDR2 (germline): LNHDA, SQIVND (reference sequence). The CDR3 sequence is 16 residues long. Here the CDR3 DNA reads TGTGCCAGTAGTATACGGCTAGCGGGAGTTGTAGATACGCAGTATTTT. Its translation: CASSIRLAGVVDTQYF.

The rearrangement joins TRBV10-1 to TRBJ2-3, with TRBD2 matching over 7 bases. The junction had 6 bases not matched to a gene; V was cut back by 3 bases and J by 6 bases. The CDR3 sequence is 14 residues long. CDR1 WNHNN and CDR2 SYGVQD come from the germline V gene (reference sequence). The CDR3 sequence: CASSEGGSWDTQYF. CDR3 in DNA: TGCGCCAGCAGTGAAGGCGGGAGCTGGGATACGCAGTATTTT.

This clone appeared a single time. The chain is built from TRBV11-1 and TRBJ1-5; D not certain. The CDR3 is 14 amino acids. Germline V lookup: CDR1 SGHAT, CDR2 FQDESV (reference sequence). V was cut by 5 bases and J by 2 bases, with 10 bases left in between. The CDR3, as DNA: TGTGCCAGCAGCCATTCCGGTGGCAATCAGCCCCAGCATTTT. Translating it yields CASSHSGGNQPQHF.